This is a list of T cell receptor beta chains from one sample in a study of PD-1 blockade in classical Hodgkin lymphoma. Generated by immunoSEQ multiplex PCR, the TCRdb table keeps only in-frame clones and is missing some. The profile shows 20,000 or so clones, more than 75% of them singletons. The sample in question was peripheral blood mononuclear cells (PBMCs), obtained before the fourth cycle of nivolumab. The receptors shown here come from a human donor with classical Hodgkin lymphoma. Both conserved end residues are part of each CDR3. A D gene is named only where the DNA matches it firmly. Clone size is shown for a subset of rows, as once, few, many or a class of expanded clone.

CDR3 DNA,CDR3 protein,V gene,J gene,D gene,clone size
TGCGCCAGCAGTCAGTCGCCTGACAGGGCAGCCTACGAGCAGTACTTC,CASSQSPDRAAYEQYF,TRBV23-1,TRBJ2-7,TRBD1,-
TGTGCCAGCAGTTTTCCCCCCGCTTCCTTGGGTTACAATGAGCAGTTCTTC,CASSFPPASLGYNEQFF,TRBV27,TRBJ2-1,-,-
TGTGCCAGCAGCGGGGGGGCCCATGAGCAGTTCTTC,CASSGGAHEQFF,TRBV6-5,TRBJ2-1,TRBD2,medium-sized
TGTGCCTGGAGTCAGGAGTTGTCCTCCTACGAGCAGTACTTC,CAWSQELSSYEQYF,TRBV30,TRBJ2-7,-,once
TGCGCCAGCAGCCAAGTACAGGGTGCCTATGGCTACACCTTC,CASSQVQGAYGYTF,TRBV4-3,TRBJ1-2,-,once
TGTGCCACCAGCAGCTACAGGGGCCCGGAGACCCAGTACTTC,CATSSYRGPETQYF,TRBV15,TRBJ2-5,TRBD1,-
TGTGCCATGAAAGCGGGGACCGGCTATGGCTACACCTTC,CAMKAGTGYGYTF,TRBV28,TRBJ1-2,-,-
TGCGCCAGCAGTGAGCCTCTAGCGGGGGGCCCGAACACCGGGGAGCTGTTTTTT,CASSEPLAGGPNTGELFF,TRBV10-1,TRBJ2-2,TRBD2,once
TGCGCCAGCAGCTTGAGGGGGCATGGCTACACCTTC,CASSLRGHGYTF,TRBV5-1,TRBJ1-2,TRBD1,few
TGCGCCAGCAGTGAGTCGGGCGGGGGCCCAGCCAGTGAGCAGTTCTTC,CASSESGGGPASEQFF,TRBV10-1,TRBJ2-1,-,-
TGTGCCAGCAGTTTCCGCCATAAACGGACTAGCGGGAGGGTCGGGACAGATACGCAGTATTTT,CASSFRHKRTSGRVGTDTQYF,TRBV28,TRBJ2-3,TRBD2,-
TGTGCCAGTAGTCTCCTTGCTAGCGGGAGGTCCCACGAGCAGTACTTC,CASSLLASGRSHEQYF,TRBV19,TRBJ2-7,TRBD2,-
TGCGCCAGCAGCTTGGTCGTAGGACAGGGATATTCACCCCTCCACTTT,CASSLVVGQGYSPLHF,TRBV5-1,TRBJ1-6,TRBD1,once
TGTGCTAGTGGTTTATCAAGACATACGCAGTATTTT,CASGLSRHTQYF,TRBV12-5,TRBJ2-3,-,-
TGTGCCAGCAGTCAAGGGTGGGGTCGGCAGGGCAATCAGCCCCAGCATTTT,CASSQGWGRQGNQPQHF,TRBV6-1,TRBJ1-5,-,-
TGTGCCAGCAGCTTAGCGCCGACAGGGTCTCGCTCCTACGAGCAGTACTTC,CASSLAPTGSRSYEQYF,TRBV7-9,TRBJ2-7,TRBD1,-
TGCGCCAGCAGCTTCGGACCCGGTAATGAAAAACTGTTTTTT,CASSFGPGNEKLFF,TRBV5-1,TRBJ1-4,-,-
TGTGCCAGCAGCCCCGCCCCAGATACGCAGTATTTT,CASSPAPDTQYF,TRBV5-4,TRBJ2-3,-,-
TGCGCCAGCAGCCCCGGGCGGGGTACTACGAACTATGGCTACACCTTC,CASSPGRGTTNYGYTF,TRBV4-1,TRBJ1-2,-,-
TGTGCCAGCAGCTTACGAAGCAATCAGCCCCAGCATTTT,CASSLRSNQPQHF,TRBV7-2,TRBJ1-5,-,once
TGTGCCAGCAGCTTAGGTTACAGGGAGGGTAGCTATGGCTACACCTTC,CASSLGYREGSYGYTF,TRBV7-9,TRBJ1-2,-,-
TGTGCCAGCAGCTTGGGACAGGACACCTACAATGAGCAGTTCTTC,CASSLGQDTYNEQFF,TRBV5-5,TRBJ2-1,-,once
TGTGCCAGCAGCCCAACTAGCGGGGCATTACAAGAGACCCAGTACTTC,CASSPTSGALQETQYF,TRBV11-2,TRBJ2-5,TRBD2,-
TGTGCCAGCAGCCAAGCAGGGAACTCCTATAATTCACCCCTCCACTTT,CASSQAGNSYNSPLHF,TRBV5-4,TRBJ1-6,-,-
TGTGCCAGCAGCCTAGTCGCCACCGGGGAGCTGTTTTTT,CASSLVATGELFF,TRBV6-5,TRBJ2-2,-,-
TGTGCCATCACCGACCCCAACCTCCTCAATGAGCAGTTCTTC,CAITDPNLLNEQFF,TRBV7-9,TRBJ2-1,-,-
TGTGCCACCAGCTTTTCCTACGACAGGGACACTGAAGCTTTCTTT,CATSFSYDRDTEAFF,TRBV15,TRBJ1-1,TRBD1,once
TGCGCCAGCAGCTTGGACGGTTTAACTGGCTACACCTTC,CASSLDGLTGYTF,TRBV5-1,TRBJ1-2,-,-
TGCGCCAGCAGCCAAGGGACAGGGGGTTCTTCACCCCTCCACTTT,CASSQGTGGSSPLHF,TRBV4-3,TRBJ1-6,TRBD1,-
TGCAGCGTTGAACCAAACTCCTACAATGAGCAGTTCTTC,CSVEPNSYNEQFF,TRBV29-1,TRBJ2-1,-,-
TGCGCCAGCAGCCAAGATTGGGAGGTCGCCTATGGCTACACCTTC,CASSQDWEVAYGYTF,TRBV4-3,TRBJ1-2,-,once
TGTGCCAGCAGTTCCCGGGATACTAACTATGGCTACACCTTC,CASSSRDTNYGYTF,TRBV27,TRBJ1-2,-,-
TGTGCCAGCAGTCCTGCAGGGACAACCTACAATGAGCAGTTCTTC,CASSPAGTTYNEQFF,TRBV6-1,TRBJ2-1,-,once
TGCGCCAGCAGCTTGGGAGCGGGGGGATCCATCAGCACAGATACGCAGTATTTT,CASSLGAGGSISTDTQYF,TRBV5-1,TRBJ2-3,TRBD2,-
TGCGCCAGCAGCCAAGAGAACTCCCCAGGATTCACAGATACGCAGTATTTT,CASSQENSPGFTDTQYF,TRBV4-3,TRBJ2-3,-,-
TGTGCCTGGAGTGTAGGGGGACTGGCCTACAATGAGCAGTTCTTC,CAWSVGGLAYNEQFF,TRBV30,TRBJ2-1,-,-
TGTGCCAGTAGTATATGGGGCGTCCCGGAGCTGTTTTTT,CASSIWGVPELFF,TRBV19,TRBJ2-2,-,-